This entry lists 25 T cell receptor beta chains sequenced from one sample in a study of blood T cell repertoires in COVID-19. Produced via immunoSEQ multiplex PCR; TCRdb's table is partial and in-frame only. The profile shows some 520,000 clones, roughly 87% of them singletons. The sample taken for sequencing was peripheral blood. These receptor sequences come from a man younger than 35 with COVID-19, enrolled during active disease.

CDR3 in DNA: TGCGCCAGCAGCCGAGCAGGGGACTCTGGAAACACCATATATTTT. Translating it yields CASSRAGDSGNTIYF. V and J are TRBV4-1 and TRBJ1-3; D may be TRBD1 (6 bases). From germline, CDR1 is MGHRA and CDR2 YSYEKL. The CDR3 is made up of 15 amino acids. V gave up 4 bases and J gave up 0 bases, with 10 bases separating them.

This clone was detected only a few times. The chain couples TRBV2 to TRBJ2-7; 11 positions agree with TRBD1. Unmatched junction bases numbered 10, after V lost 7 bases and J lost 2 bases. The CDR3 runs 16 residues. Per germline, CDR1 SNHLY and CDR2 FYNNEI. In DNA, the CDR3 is TGTGCCAGCAAGGGACAGGGGGTTCTCCGAACCTACGAGCAGTACTTC. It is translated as CASKGQGVLRTYEQYF. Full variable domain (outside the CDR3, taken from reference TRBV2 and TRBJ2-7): EPEVTQTPSHQVTQMGQEVILRCVPISNHLYFYWYRQILGQKVEFLVSFYNNEISEKSEIFDDQFSVERPDGSNFTLKIRSTKLEDSAMYFCASKGQGVLRTYEQYFGPGTRLTVT.

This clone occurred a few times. The chain's CDR3 is CASRRDSGGGELFF. The CDR3 DNA sequence: TGTGCCAGCAGGCGCGACTCCGGCGGCGGGGAGCTGTTTTTT. The chain uses TRBV3-1 (or the pseudogene TRBV3-2) and TRBJ2-2; D gene ambiguous. The V gene lost 6 bases and the J gene lost 7 bases, with 15 bases spanning the gap. CDR3 length: 14 amino acids. CDR1 and CDR2 from the germline V gene are LGHDT and YNNKEL (reference sequence).

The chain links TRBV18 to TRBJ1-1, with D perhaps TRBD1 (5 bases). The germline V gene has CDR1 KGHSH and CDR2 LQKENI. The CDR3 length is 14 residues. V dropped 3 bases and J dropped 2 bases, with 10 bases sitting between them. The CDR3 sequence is CASSPFQGNTEAFF. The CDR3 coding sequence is TGTGCCAGCTCACCCTTCCAGGGAAACACTGAAGCTTTCTTT.

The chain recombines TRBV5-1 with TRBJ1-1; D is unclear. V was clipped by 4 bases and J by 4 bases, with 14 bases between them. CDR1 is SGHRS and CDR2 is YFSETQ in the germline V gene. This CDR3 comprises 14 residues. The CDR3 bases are TGCGCCAGCAGCATCGACGGGAAACTCACTGAAGCTTTCTTT. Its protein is CASSIDGKLTEAFF.

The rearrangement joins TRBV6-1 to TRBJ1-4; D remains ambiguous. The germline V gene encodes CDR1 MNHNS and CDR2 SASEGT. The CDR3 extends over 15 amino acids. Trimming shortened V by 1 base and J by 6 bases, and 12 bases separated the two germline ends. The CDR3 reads CASSEVYSLDEKLFF. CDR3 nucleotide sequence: TGTGCCAGCAGTGAAGTGTACTCCCTCGATGAAAAACTGTTTTTT.

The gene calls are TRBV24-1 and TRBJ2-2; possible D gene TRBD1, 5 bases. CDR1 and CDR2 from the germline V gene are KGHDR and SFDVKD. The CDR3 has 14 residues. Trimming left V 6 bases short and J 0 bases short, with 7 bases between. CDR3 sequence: CATSSGPNTGELFF. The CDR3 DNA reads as TGTGCCACCAGTTCAGGGCCGAACACCGGGGAGCTGTTTTTT.

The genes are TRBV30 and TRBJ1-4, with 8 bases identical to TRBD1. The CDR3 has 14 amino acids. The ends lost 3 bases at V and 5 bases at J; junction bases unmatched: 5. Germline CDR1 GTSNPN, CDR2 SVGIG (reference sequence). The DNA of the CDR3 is TGTGCCTGGAGAGTGCCAGGGGGCAATGAAAAACTGTTTTTT. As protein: CAWRVPGGNEKLFF.

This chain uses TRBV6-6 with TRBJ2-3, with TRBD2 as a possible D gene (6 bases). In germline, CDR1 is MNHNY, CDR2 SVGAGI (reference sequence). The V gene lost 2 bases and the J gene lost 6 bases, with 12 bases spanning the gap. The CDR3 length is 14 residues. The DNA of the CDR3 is TGTGCCAGCAGTTACATGGGGGGACGGGATACGCAGTATTTT. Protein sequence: CASSYMGGRDTQYF.

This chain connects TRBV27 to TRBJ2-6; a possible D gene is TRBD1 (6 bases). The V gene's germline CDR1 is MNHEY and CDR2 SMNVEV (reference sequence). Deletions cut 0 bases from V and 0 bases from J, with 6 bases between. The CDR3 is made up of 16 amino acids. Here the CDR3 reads CASSLSGASGANVLTF. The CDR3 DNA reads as TGTGCCAGCAGTTTATCGGGGGCCTCTGGGGCCAACGTCCTGACTTTC.

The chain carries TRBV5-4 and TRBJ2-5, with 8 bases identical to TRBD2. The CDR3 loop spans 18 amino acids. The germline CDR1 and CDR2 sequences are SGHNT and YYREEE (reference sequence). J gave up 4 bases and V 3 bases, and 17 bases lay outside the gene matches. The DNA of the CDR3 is TGTGCCAGCAGCTCCGCCCGAGCGGGAGAATCTCTGGGAGAGACCCAGTACTTC. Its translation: CASSSARAGESLGETQYF.

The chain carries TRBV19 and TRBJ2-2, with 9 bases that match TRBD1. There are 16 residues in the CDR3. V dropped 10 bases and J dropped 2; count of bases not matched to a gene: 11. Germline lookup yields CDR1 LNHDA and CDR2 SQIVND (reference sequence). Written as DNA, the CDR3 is TGTGCCACGACTACCGGGACAGGGACCAACACCGGGGAGCTGTTTTTT. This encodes CATTTGTGTNTGELFF.

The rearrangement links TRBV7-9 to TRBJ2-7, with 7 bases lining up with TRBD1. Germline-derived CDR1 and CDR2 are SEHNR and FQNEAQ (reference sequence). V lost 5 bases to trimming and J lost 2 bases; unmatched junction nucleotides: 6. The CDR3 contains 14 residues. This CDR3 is CASSHQTGAYEQYF. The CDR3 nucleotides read TGTGCCAGCAGCCATCAAACAGGGGCCTACGAGCAGTACTTC.

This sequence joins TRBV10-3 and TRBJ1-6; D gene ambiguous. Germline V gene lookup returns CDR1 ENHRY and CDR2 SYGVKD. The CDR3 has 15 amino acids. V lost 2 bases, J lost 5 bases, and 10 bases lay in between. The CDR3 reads CAISERQADNSPLHF. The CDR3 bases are TGTGCCATCAGTGAGAGGCAGGCCGATAATTCACCCCTCCACTTT.

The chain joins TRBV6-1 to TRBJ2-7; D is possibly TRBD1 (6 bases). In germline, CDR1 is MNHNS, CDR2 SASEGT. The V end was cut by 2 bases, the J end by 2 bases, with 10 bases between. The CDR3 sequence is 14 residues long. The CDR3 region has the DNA TGTGCCAGCAGTGAAATGTGGGACACCTACGAGCAGTACTTC. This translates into CASSEMWDTYEQYF.

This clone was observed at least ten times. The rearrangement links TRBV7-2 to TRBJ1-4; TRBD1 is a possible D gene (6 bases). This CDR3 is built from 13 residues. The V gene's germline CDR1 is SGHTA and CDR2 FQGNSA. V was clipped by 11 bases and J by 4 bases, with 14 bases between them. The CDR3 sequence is CASRGGLNEKLFF. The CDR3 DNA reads TGTGCCTCGCGGGGGGGCCTTAATGAAAAACTGTTTTTT.

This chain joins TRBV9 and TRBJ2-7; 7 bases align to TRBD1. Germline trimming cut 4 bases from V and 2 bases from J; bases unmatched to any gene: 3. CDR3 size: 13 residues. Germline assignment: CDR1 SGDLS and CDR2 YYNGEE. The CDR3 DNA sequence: TGTGCCAGCAGCCCAGACAGGGCCTACGAGCAGTACTTC. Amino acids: CASSPDRAYEQYF. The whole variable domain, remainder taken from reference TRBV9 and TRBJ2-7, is DSGVTQTPKHLITATGQRVTLRCSPRSGDLSVYWYQQSLDQGLQFLIQYYNGEERAKGNILERFSAQQFPDLHSELNLSSLELGDSALYFCASSPDRAYEQYFGPGTRLTVT.

The CDR3 sequence is CASSEYAGGVTDTQYF. The CDR3 nucleotides read TGTGCCAGCAGTGAATATGCGGGGGGGGTCACAGATACGCAGTATTTT. The J gene is TRBJ2-3, the V gene TRBV6-4, with 9 nucleotides matching TRBD2. The germline V gene encodes CDR1 MRHNA and CDR2 SNTAGT. The CDR3 length is 16 residues. V was pared by 3 bases and J by 2 bases, with 6 bases of the junction left unmatched.

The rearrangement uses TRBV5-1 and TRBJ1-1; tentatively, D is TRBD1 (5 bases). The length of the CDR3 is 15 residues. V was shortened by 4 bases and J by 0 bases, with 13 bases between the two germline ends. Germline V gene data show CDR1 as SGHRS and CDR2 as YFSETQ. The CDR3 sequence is CASSPSRQLNTEAFF. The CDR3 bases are TGCGCCAGCAGCCCCTCCCGACAGTTGAACACTGAAGCTTTCTTT.

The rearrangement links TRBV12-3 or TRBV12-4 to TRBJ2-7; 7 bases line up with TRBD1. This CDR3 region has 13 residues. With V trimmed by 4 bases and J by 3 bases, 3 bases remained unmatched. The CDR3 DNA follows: TGTGCCAGCAGTTGGGGACAGTACTACGAGCAGTACTTC. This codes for CASSWGQYYEQYF.

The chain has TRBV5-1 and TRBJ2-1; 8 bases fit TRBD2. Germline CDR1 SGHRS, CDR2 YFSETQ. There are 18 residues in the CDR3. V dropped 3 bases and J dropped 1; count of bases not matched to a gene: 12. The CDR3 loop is CASSSTLGGVLSYNEQFF. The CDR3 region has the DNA TGCGCCAGCAGCTCGACCCTCGGGGGGGTCCTTTCCTACAATGAGCAGTTCTTC.

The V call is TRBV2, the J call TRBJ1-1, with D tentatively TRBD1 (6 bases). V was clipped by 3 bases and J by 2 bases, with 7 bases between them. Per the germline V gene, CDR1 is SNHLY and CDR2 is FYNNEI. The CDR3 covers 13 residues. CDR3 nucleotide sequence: TGTGCCAGCAGTGAGACAGGTAACACTGAAGCTTTCTTT. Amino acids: CASSETGNTEAFF. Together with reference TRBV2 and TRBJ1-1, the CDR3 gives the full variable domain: EPEVTQTPSHQVTQMGQEVILRCVPISNHLYFYWYRQILGQKVEFLVSFYNNEISEKSEIFDDQFSVERPDGSNFTLKIRSTKLEDSAMYFCASSETGNTEAFFGQGTRLTVV.

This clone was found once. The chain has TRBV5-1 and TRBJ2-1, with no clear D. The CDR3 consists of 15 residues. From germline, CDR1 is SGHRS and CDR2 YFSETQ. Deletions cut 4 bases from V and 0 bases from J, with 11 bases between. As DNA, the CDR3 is TGCGCCAGCAGCCTCGACACGAGCTCCTACAATGAGCAGTTCTTC. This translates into CASSLDTSSYNEQFF.

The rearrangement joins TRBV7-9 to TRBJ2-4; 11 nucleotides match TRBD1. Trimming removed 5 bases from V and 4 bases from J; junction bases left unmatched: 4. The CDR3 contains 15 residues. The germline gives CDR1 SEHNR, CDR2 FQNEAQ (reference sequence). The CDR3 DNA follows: TGTGCCAGCAGCCCGGGACAGGGGGGAAAAAACATTCAGTACTTC. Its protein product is CASSPGQGGKNIQYF.

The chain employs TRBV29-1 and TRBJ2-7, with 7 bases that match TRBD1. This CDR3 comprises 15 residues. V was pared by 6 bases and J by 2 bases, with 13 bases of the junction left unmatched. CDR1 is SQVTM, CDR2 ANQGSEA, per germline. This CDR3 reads CSVALSGTEAYEQYF. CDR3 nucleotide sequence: TGCAGCGTCGCGCTCTCAGGGACAGAAGCCTACGAGCAGTACTTC.